A single T cell receptor (beta chain) is shown here with its context. This clone was counted a single time. The antigen it recognizes is unknown. No qualities accompany the bases; no much larger clone lies one base away. This entry is derived from a study of a mutant IDH1 vaccine in newly diagnosed glioma (dated by TCRdb to about 2021). Notes on the research overall: Of the 32 patients who were treated, approximately 60% were male and roughly 38% were female, and the mean age was around 40 years. Before enrollment, patients had received standard therapy of radiotherapy alone, temozolomide alone, or radiochemotherapy with temozolomide; most received the combination. Peripheral blood was drawn at six visits: V03 (baseline), V05, V07, V10, V12 and V13. For exploratory analyses, fewer than 30 treated patients had longitudinal TCRB deep sequencing done wherever samples were available.

Study-wide conclusions, independent of this receptor: PBMC samples for TCRB deep sequencing were selected based on availability. According to the authors, sample limitations meant that analyses of patient blood samples could not be reproduced. Immune responses induced by the vaccine were seen in 90% to 95% of patients across multiple MHC alleles. Pseudoprogression seemed to be unrelated to changes in the top peripheral T cell clonotypes found by TCRB sequencing.

The CDR3 holds 14 amino acids from the cysteine to the phenylalanine. The DNA shown is the 42-base CDR3, in frame from base 1. V sheds 5 bases and J sheds 0 bases, leaving 8 bases between their ends. The germline V gene (reference sequence) supplies CDR1 SEHNR and CDR2 FQNEAQ. The method behind the library was the immunoSEQ multiplex PCR assay. Rearranged TCR beta chain sequences were amplified using the hsTCRB Kit according to the manufacturer's protocol. TCRB libraries were sequenced on an Illumina MiSeq. From the authors' description of their analysis: The kit vendor's proprietary platform handled demultiplexing, trimming and gene mapping. Imported from immuneACCESS, the table was reduced by TCRdb to in-frame sequences with V and J called. These copies leave out some clones; in studies compared against another copy, an unresolved V gene accounts for under half, and the cause of the remainder is not known. For V, J and clone size, that table is used; D and trimming come from the DNA. For this sample there are tens of thousands of clones; almost 85% appear just once. The leading ten clones occupy about 5.2% of the sample.

The label giving this sample's time point can be read as: baseline, week 1 (first vaccination visit). This specimen's treatment or condition label, per the study, means: pre-vaccination baseline after standard-of-care therapy. Donors had newly diagnosed WHO grade 3 or 4 IDH1-mutant astrocytomas with loss of nuclear ATRX. The samples were drawn from NOA16, a multicentre, single-arm, open-label phase I trial in Germany that tested a mutant IDH1 peptide vaccine in humans for the first time. For immunogenicity testing, the blood drawn at visit V03 was used as the baseline sample. Genomic DNA for TCRB sequencing was isolated from EDTA blood with the DNeasy Blood and Tissue Kit.

The clonotype originates from a man in his forties with glioma. Some clones in this sample may be carry-over from other donors' samples. This sample comprised PBMCs, obtained from a glioma patient treated with radiotherapy, temozolomide or both. The chain couples TRBV7-9 to TRBJ1-5; the best D guess is TRBD1, with 5 bases matching. The CDR3: CASSVTGSNQPQHF. The nucleotide sequence is given as TGTGCCAGCAGCGTTACAGGTAGCAATCAGCCCCAGCATTTT. Reference TRBV7-9 and TRBJ1-5 proteins supply the regions before and after the CDR3; the full variable domain is: DTGVSQNPRHKITKRGQNVTFRCDPISEHNRLYWYRQTLGQGPEFLTYFQNEAQLEKSRLLSDRFSAERPKGSFSTLEIQRTEQGDSAMYLCASSVTGSNQPQHFGDGTRLSIL.